The 16 T cell receptor beta chains below all came from one sample that was sequenced in a study of CD8 T cells in Susac syndrome. RNA amounts of about 0.5 to 1 ug underwent reverse transcription with random hexamers. TCRdb re-called the immunoSEQ multiplex PCR reads with MiXCR, one entry per CDR3 protein. The sample includes 250,000 to 300,000 distinct CDR3 sequences, about 88% of them seen just once. The specimen was CD8+ T cells from PBMCs. The receptor set was obtained from a human donor with multiple sclerosis.

Details on this clonotype: An end of the junction differs from the germline gene, which may be a read error. The V and J genes are TRBV7-7 and TRBJ2-1; TRBD2 matches at 11 bases. The CDR3 consists of 17 residues. Germline loops: CDR1 SSHAT, CDR2 FNYEAQ (reference sequence). CDR3 coding DNA: TGTGCTAGCAGCTTAAGCGAGACTAGCGGGATATACAATGAGCAGTTCTTC. Its translation is CASSLSETSGIYNEQFF.

The chain carries TRBV6-5 and TRBJ2-1; tentative D call: TRBD2 (5 bases). V shed 2 bases and J shed 3 bases, with 8 bases lying between them. This CDR3 contains 14 residues. CDR1 MNHEY and CDR2 SVGAGI come from the germline V gene. The CDR3, as DNA: TGTGCCAGCAGTTACGGAGCGGTCTACAATGAGCAGTTCTTC. This encodes CASSYGAVYNEQFF.

This chain connects TRBV27 to TRBJ2-1; D might be TRBD2 (5 bases). V lost 6 bases and J 7 bases, leaving 13 bases between the germline ends. Germline V gene lookup returns CDR1 MNHEY and CDR2 SMNVEV (reference sequence). This CDR3 region has 13 residues. In DNA form, the CDR3 reads TGTGCCAGCAGAACTGGACTGCAAAATGAGCAGTTCTTC. Protein: CASRTGLQNEQFF.

This chain joins TRBV28 and TRBJ2-1; 8 nucleotides align to TRBD1. CDR3 length: 16 amino acids. With 6 bases clipped from V and 3 bases from J, the junction kept 10 bases outside the gene matches. Germline V gene lookup returns CDR1 MDHEN and CDR2 SYDVKM. The CDR3 spells CASRLGTGDYYNEQFF. The CDR3 nucleotides read TGTGCCAGCAGACTGGGGACAGGAGATTACTACAATGAGCAGTTCTTC.

The rearrangement uses TRBV28 and TRBJ2-5; 9 bases line up with TRBD2. J was trimmed by 4 bases and V by 8 bases; bases with no gene match: 17. The CDR3 runs 17 residues. In germline, CDR1 is MDHEN, CDR2 SYDVKM. CDR3 loop: CASAASGRLAGRETQYF. The CDR3 DNA sequence: TGTGCCAGCGCGGCCAGTGGTAGGCTAGCGGGGAGAGAGACCCAGTACTTC.

The genes are TRBV23-1 and TRBJ2-1; 8 bases align to TRBD1. TRBV23-1 is an open reading frame whose function is uncertain. This CDR3 spans 20 amino acids. Trimming cost V 4 bases and J 4 bases; bases outside gene matches: 21. The CDR3 sequence is CASSPPPDRGTKEKYNEQFF. The CDR3 DNA sequence: TGCGCCAGCAGTCCCCCTCCTGACAGGGGAACTAAGGAAAAGTACAATGAGCAGTTCTTC.

About this clonotype itself: An end of the junction does not agree with germline; a read error may underlie this. V and J are TRBV5-1 and TRBJ2-7; D is unclear. Germline-derived CDR1 and CDR2 are SGHRS and YFSETQ. The CDR3 covers 15 residues. CDR3 nucleotide sequence: TGTGCCAGCAGCTTGAGAGGCGTGGATTCCTACGAGCAGTACTTC. Encoded protein: CASSLRGVDSYEQYF.

The chain is built from TRBV5-1 and TRBJ1-2; 7 bases line up with TRBD1. This CDR3 has 13 amino acids. V lost 0 bases and J lost 8; bases outside the gene matches: 4. CDR1 SGHRS and CDR2 YFSETQ come from the germline V gene. CDR3 nucleotide sequence: TGCGCCAGCAGCTTGGAGGGGGCGCAGGGCTACACCTTC. Its translation: CASSLEGAQGYTF.

This chain uses TRBV3-1 with TRBJ2-6, with D perhaps matching TRBD1 or TRBD2 (5 bases each). Germline V gene sequence: CDR1 LGHDT, CDR2 YNNKEL (reference sequence). Trimming shortened V by 4 bases and J by 1 base, and 11 bases separated the two germline ends. The CDR3 runs 16 residues. The CDR3 sequence is CASSPRDESGANVLTF. The CDR3 coding sequence is TGTGCCAGCAGCCCTCGGGACGAATCTGGGGCCAACGTCCTGACTTTC. Combining the CDR3 with reference TRBV3-1 and TRBJ2-6 gives the whole variable domain DTAVSQTPKYLVTQMGNDKSIKCEQNLGHDTMYWYKQDSKKFLKIMFSYNNKELIINETVPNRFSPKSPDKAHLNLHINSLELGDSAVYFCASSPRDESGANVLTFGAGSRLTVL.

The chain employs TRBV12-3 or TRBV12-4 and TRBJ1-2, with D possibly TRBD1 on 6 matching bases. The CDR3 has 18 amino acids. V was clipped by 6 bases and J by 9 bases, with 32 bases between them. The CDR3 reads CASSLTGTSESSLESYTF. As DNA, the CDR3 is TGTGCCAGCAGCCTAACCGGGACAAGCGAGTCTTCCCTCGAAAGCTACACCTTC.

This chain joins TRBV20-1 and TRBJ2-2; 13 nucleotides agree with TRBD2. The germline CDR1 and CDR2 sequences are DFQATT and SNEGSKA (reference sequence). Trimming at V came to 5 bases and at J to 7 bases, leaving 4 bases not matched to a gene. The CDR3 length is 14 residues. The CDR3 DNA sequence: TGCAGTGCTGTACTAGCGGGAGGGGTCGGGGAGCTGTTTTTT. Amino acid sequence: CSAVLAGGVGELFF.

The rearrangement links TRBV2 to TRBJ2-7; D remains unclear. Trimming stripped 5 bases from V and 0 bases from J, with 14 bases between. Germline CDR1 is SNHLY and CDR2 is FYNNEI. The CDR3 is 15 amino acids. The CDR3 loop is CASSPLDTFSYEQYF. CDR3 nucleotide sequence: TGTGCCAGCAGTCCGCTCGACACCTTCTCCTACGAGCAGTACTTC.

The chain employs TRBV19 and TRBJ2-7; TRBD1 matches at 8 bases. The CDR3 extends over 15 amino acids. V lost 5 bases to trimming and J lost 4 bases; unmatched junction nucleotides: 10. CDR1 is LNHDA, CDR2 SQIVND, per germline (reference sequence). The CDR3 region is CASSAPGQALYEQYF. The CDR3 DNA sequence: TGTGCCAGTAGTGCACCGGGACAGGCTTTATACGAGCAGTACTTC.

This clonotype has a handful of counts. The rearrangement joins TRBV20-1 to TRBJ2-7; D is uncertain. The CDR3 covers 14 residues. Germline loops: CDR1 DFQATT, CDR2 SNEGSKA (reference sequence). Trimming stripped 0 bases from V and 2 bases from J, with 11 bases between. The DNA for the CDR3 is TGCAGTGCTAGAGATCTCGCCGGTGCCTACGAGCAGTACTTC. Translated: CSARDLAGAYEQYF.

This chain uses TRBV20-1 with TRBJ2-1; D is unresolved. Germline V gives CDR1 DFQATT, CDR2 SNEGSKA (reference sequence). The CDR3 spans 14 residues. The CDR3 nucleotides are TGCAGCACCGGGCCCAGGAGCTCCTACAATGAGCAGTTCTTC. This translates into CSTGPRSSYNEQFF.

This rearrangement joins TRBV2 to TRBJ1-2; 7 nucleotides align to TRBD1. Germline V lookup: CDR1 SNHLY, CDR2 FYNNEI. J gave up 4 bases and V 7 bases, and 21 bases lay outside the gene matches. CDR3 length: 18 amino acids. CDR3 sequence (DNA): TGTGCCAGCACCGTCTTACCCGGACAGGAGGGTTTTGGCTATGGCTACACCTTC. This sequence encodes CASTVLPGQEGFGYGYTF.